The 13 T cell receptor beta chains below all came from one sample that was sequenced in a study of Tregs in tolerant kidney transplant recipients. The repertoire was sequenced with immunoSEQ multiplex PCR; TCRdb's copy has only in-frame clones and lacks some. The listing contains roughly 48,000 clones. Specimen: CD4+ T cells from blood, collected before the transplant. These receptors originate from a human donor who received a combined kidney and bone marrow transplant.

On this clone itself: The CDR3 is cut off 3 residues early in the read; its end comes from the germline J gene. This chain connects TRBV19 to TRBJ1-1; 8 bases agree with TRBD1. Unmatched junction bases numbered 9, after V lost 10 bases and J lost 5 bases. Germline lookup yields CDR1 LNHDA and CDR2 SQIVND (reference sequence). The CDR3 covers 13 residues. The CDR3 bases that were read are TGTGCCACTCGGGGACAGGAGGGGACTGAA. This gives the protein CATRGQEGTE. The CDR3 in its entirety is CATRGQEGTEAFF.

With respect to this clone: Read coverage stops 3 residues before the CDR3 terminus; the germline J gene supplies the remainder. The chain joins TRBV18 to TRBJ2-7; D is unresolved. The ends were cut back, 6 bases at V and 4 bases at J, with 16 bases in the middle. The CDR3 extends over 14 amino acids. Germline V gene data show CDR1 as KGHSH and CDR2 as LQKENI. CDR3 bases read: TGTGCCAGCTCTGTCGACACGGAAGCTTACGAG. This codes for CASSVDTEAYE. Given in full, the CDR3 is CASSVDTEAYEQYF.

With regard to this clone: The CDR3 end falls 3 residues outside the read, so it is completed with the germline J gene. The rearrangement joins TRBV2 to TRBJ2-3, with TRBD1 matching 11 bases. Per germline, CDR1 SNHLY and CDR2 FYNNEI. The junction had 8 bases not matched to a gene; V was cut back by 5 bases and J by 4 bases. The length of the CDR3 is 16 residues. The DNA read from the CDR3 is TGTGCCAGCAGTCGGGACAGGGGGTCCCCGGCAGATACG. Translated, it gives CASSRDRGSPADT. The entire CDR3 protein is CASSRDRGSPADTQYF.

Of note for this clone: Read coverage stops 3 residues before the CDR3 terminus; the germline J gene supplies the remainder. The chain is built from TRBV13 and TRBJ2-3; a possible D gene is TRBD1 (6 bases). CDR1 and CDR2 (germline): PRHDT, FYEKMQ (reference sequence). The CDR3 has 16 amino acids. Deletions cut 5 bases from V and 7 bases from J, with 22 bases between. The CDR3 DNA, read in part, is TGTGCCAGCAGCGCCCAAGGGGACAACACATTCAATACG. Translated: CASSAQGDNTFNT. The CDR3 as a whole reads CASSAQGDNTFNTQYF. Full variable domain (outside the CDR3, taken from reference TRBV13 and TRBJ2-3): AAGVIQSPRHLIKEKRETATLKCYPIPRHDTVYWYQQGPGQDPQFLISFYEKMQSDKGSIPDRFSAQQFSDYHSELNMSSLELGDSALYFCASSAQGDNTFNTQYFGPGTRLTVL.

In regard to this clone: The read finishes 3 residues shy of the CDR3 end, and the germline J gene is used to complete it. The gene calls are TRBV28 and TRBJ1-6; perhaps TRBD1 as D (6 bases). The CDR3 spans 12 residues. From germline, CDR1 is MDHEN and CDR2 SYDVKM. The chain's CDR3 is CASTRQAETLHF. Incomplete CDR3 DNA: TGTGCCAGCACCCGACAGGCTGAAACC.

Points on this clone: Coverage ceases 3 residues before the CDR3 finishes, and the germline J gene fills in the end. The rearrangement links TRBV20-1 to TRBJ2-1; the match to TRBD2 covers 8 bases. CDR1 DFQATT and CDR2 SNEGSKA come from the germline V gene (reference sequence). Trimming cost V 2 bases and J 0 bases; bases outside gene matches: 6. CDR3 length equals 16 residues. The CDR3 sequence is CSARHHLAGSYNEQFF. The sequenced part of the CDR3 DNA is TGCAGTGCTAGACACCACCTAGCGGGCTCCTACAATGAG.

Regarding this clone: Sequencing ends 3 residues short of the CDR3 end; the germline J gene provides the rest. The J gene is TRBJ1-5, the V gene TRBV7-8, with 8 bases aligning to TRBD1. The CDR3 has 15 residues. CDR1 and CDR2 (germline): SGHVS, FQNEAQ. V gave up 0 bases and J gave up 4 bases; unmatched junction bases: 2. The CDR3 reads CASSLARTGNQPQHF. The DNA read from the CDR3 is TGTGCCAGCAGCTTAGCTAGGACAGGGAATCAGCCC.

With respect to this clone: The CDR3 end lies 3 residues beyond the end of the read and is filled in from the germline J gene. The chain recombines TRBV5-1 with TRBJ2-7; maybe TRBD1 (5 bases). Trimming took 0 bases from V and 2 from J, leaving 15 bases between them. This CDR3 has 16 residues. In germline, CDR1 is SGHRS, CDR2 YFSETQ. CDR3 DNA, as far as it was read: TGCGCCAGCAGCTTGGGGGGCAGGGCAGCGACCTACGAG. It is translated as CASSLGGRAATYE. The full CDR3 protein is CASSLGGRAATYEQYF.

With respect to this clone: The sequence runs out 3 residues before the end of the CDR3; the remainder is reconstructed from the germline J gene. The chain uses TRBV29-1 and TRBJ1-5, with no clear D. There are 14 residues in the CDR3. V was cut by 2 bases and J by 0 bases, with 8 bases left in between. Germline CDR1 and CDR2: SQVTM and ANQGSEA. The sequenced CDR3 bases are TGCAGCGTTGAAACCGGTGTTAGCAATCAGCCC. Its translation: CSVETGVSNQP. In full, the CDR3 reads CSVETGVSNQPQHF.

With respect to this clone: With the read ending 3 residues before the CDR3 end, the germline J gene is used to fill in that end. The V gene is TRBV7-3, the J gene TRBJ2-1; 14 bases map to TRBD2. The germline V gene encodes CDR1 SGHTA and CDR2 FQGTGA. There are 16 residues in the CDR3. J was trimmed by 7 bases and V by 5 bases; bases with no gene match: 7. The CDR3 DNA, read in part, is TGTGCCAGCAGCGCCGGACTAGCGGGAGGATTGAATGAG. As protein: CASSAGLAGGLNE. The full CDR3 protein is CASSAGLAGGLNEQFF.

With respect to this clone: The missing CDR3 end, 3 residues past where the read stops, is filled in from the germline J gene. The chain joins TRBV19 to TRBJ1-5; a possible D gene is TRBD1 (5 bases). This CDR3 has 14 residues. V lost 9 bases and J lost 6, with 18 bases in between. Per the germline V gene, CDR1 is LNHDA and CDR2 is SQIVND (reference sequence). The sequenced part of the CDR3 DNA is TGTGCCAGCGAGGCCCTGGGACTGCGTCAGCCC. It is translated as CASEALGLRQP. The entire CDR3 protein reads CASEALGLRQPQHF.

Note on this clone: The missing CDR3 end, 3 residues past where the read stops, is filled in from the germline J gene. The genes are TRBV19 and TRBJ2-3; 9 bases map to TRBD1. The CDR3 sequence is 15 residues long. Losses at the gene ends were 4 bases for V and 5 bases for J; bases not matched to a gene: 7. The germline CDR1 and CDR2 sequences are LNHDA and SQIVND (reference sequence). The CDR3 here is CASSTQGAMGDTQYF. The sequenced part of the CDR3 DNA is TGTGCCAGTAGTACACAGGGGGCTATGGGAGATACG. Filled out from reference TRBV19 and TRBJ2-3, the complete variable domain reads DGGITQSPKYLFRKEGQNVTLSCEQNLNHDAMYWYRQDPGQGLRLIYYSQIVNDFQKGDIAEGYSVSREKKESFPLTVTSAQKNPTAFYLCASSTQGAMGDTQYFGPGTRLTVL.

Regarding this clone: The CDR3 end falls 3 residues outside the read, so it is completed with the germline J gene. The chain links TRBV19 to TRBJ2-3; possibly TRBD1 for D (5 bases). Deletions cut 6 bases from V and 8 bases from J, with 15 bases between. Germline CDR1 and CDR2: LNHDA and SQIVND (reference sequence). CDR3 length: 13 amino acids. The sequenced part of the CDR3 DNA is TGTGCCAGTAGCTTGGCCCGTGGGGCTACG. As protein: CASSLARGAT. The whole CDR3 reads CASSLARGATQYF.